Listed here are 16 T cell receptor beta chains from one sample, sequenced in a study of cytomegalovirus exposure and HLA in healthy donors. Method: immunoSEQ multiplex PCR; TCRdb's copy keeps in-frame clones and lacks some. The sample carries about 160,000 clones, roughly 80% recorded once. The sample comprised PBMCs. The receptors originated from a man aged 25 to 45 in good health and CMV-seropositive.

The J gene is TRBJ2-5, the V gene TRBV2; the D gene is possibly TRBD1 (6 bases). CDR3 length equals 13 residues. Germline V lookup: CDR1 SNHLY, CDR2 FYNNEI. The V end was cut by 2 bases, the J end by 2 bases, with 6 bases between. CDR3 bases: TGTGCCAGCAGTGAACAGGGGCAAGAGACCCAGTACTTC. Translation: CASSEQGQETQYF.

This clone was recorded a few times. The rearrangement uses TRBV6-6 and TRBJ2-2, with a tentative D call TRBD1 (5 bases). Germline V CDR1 and CDR2: MNHNY, SVGAGI (reference sequence). The V end was cut by 2 bases, the J end by 2 bases, with 9 bases between. The CDR3 consists of 15 residues. The CDR3 spells CASSYDDSNTGELFF. Here the CDR3 DNA reads TGTGCCAGCAGTTACGATGACAGTAACACCGGGGAGCTGTTTTTT.

V usage is TRBV18 and J usage is TRBJ1-2, with TRBD1 identical over 9 bases. The CDR3 has 14 residues. Looked up from germline, CDR1 is KGHSH and CDR2 is LQKENI. Trimming cost V 6 bases and J 8 bases; bases outside gene matches: 10. This CDR3 reads CASSPRDREGGYTF. The CDR3 nucleotides read TGTGCCAGCTCGCCCCGGGACAGGGAAGGAGGCTACACCTTC.

The J gene is TRBJ1-5, the V gene TRBV11-2; D possibly corresponds to TRBD1 (5 bases). V gave up 1 base and J gave up 5 bases, with 6 bases separating them. Germline assignment: CDR1 SGHAT and CDR2 FQNNGV. This CDR3 contains 13 residues. For the CDR3, the DNA is TGTGCCAGCAGCTTAGTCAGGGATCAGCCCCAGCATTTT. Translating gives CASSLVRDQPQHF.

This clone came up once. This chain connects TRBV18 to TRBJ2-5; no clear D. The CDR3 length is 11 residues. Per germline, CDR1 KGHSH and CDR2 LQKENI. Trimming removed 3 bases from V and 3 bases from J, with 2 bases in between. The CDR3 DNA reads as TGTGCCAGCTCACCCAAAGAGACCCAGTACTTC. Translation: CASSPKETQYF.

V gene TRBV27 combines with J gene TRBJ2-1, with D perhaps matching TRBD2 (5 bases). This CDR3 has 12 amino acids. V lost 5 bases to trimming and J lost 7 bases, with 9 bases between them. Germline loops: CDR1 MNHEY, CDR2 SMNVEV (reference sequence). The CDR3 region is CASSHSVNEQFF. The CDR3 DNA follows: TGTGCCAGCAGTCATAGCGTGAATGAGCAGTTCTTC.

The rearrangement uses TRBV7-9 and TRBJ2-1; no definite D call. There are 13 residues in the CDR3. V was cut by 7 bases and J by 0 bases, with 7 bases left in between. From germline, CDR1 is SEHNR and CDR2 FQNEAQ (reference sequence). CDR3 loop: CASTWSSYNEQFF. In DNA, the CDR3 is TGTGCCAGCACCTGGAGCTCCTACAATGAGCAGTTCTTC. Based on the CDR3 plus reference TRBV7-9 and TRBJ2-1, the full variable domain is DTGVSQNPRHKITKRGQNVTFRCDPISEHNRLYWYRQTLGQGPEFLTYFQNEAQLEKSRLLSDRFSAERPKGSFSTLEIQRTEQGDSAMYLCASTWSSYNEQFFGPGTRLTVL.

The chain is built from TRBV9 and TRBJ2-3; 7 nucleotides match TRBD2. After removal of 3 bases from V and 6 bases from J, the junction contained 13 bases not matched to a gene. The CDR3 has 16 amino acids. CDR1 is SGDLS, CDR2 YYNGEE, per germline. CDR3 sequence (DNA): TGTGCCAGCAGCGCCCGGGGACTACCAGCTGTGGATACGCAGTATTTT. Translated, it gives CASSARGLPAVDTQYF.

The chain carries TRBV18 and TRBJ1-2; 8 bases align to TRBD1. J was trimmed by 4 bases and V by 3 bases; bases with no gene match: 4. CDR1 and CDR2 from the germline V gene are KGHSH and LQKENI. There are 14 residues in the CDR3. CDR3 coding DNA: TGTGCCAGCTCACCCCCCGGACAGGGCTATGGCTACACCTTC. Its protein is CASSPPGQGYGYTF.

The chain combines TRBV28 with TRBJ1-5, with D possibly being TRBD1 (6 bases). The CDR3 is 14 residues long. Germline V gene sequence: CDR1 MDHEN, CDR2 SYDVKM. V gave up 8 bases and J gave up 11 bases, with 22 bases separating them. CDR3 loop: CASGGGAGESAQHF. The DNA of the CDR3 is TGTGCCAGCGGAGGGGGGGCAGGGGAATCAGCCCAGCATTTT.

This clone appeared a single time. V is TRBV5-8 and J is TRBJ2-1; TRBD1 agrees at 10 bases. This CDR3 contains 16 residues. Germline V gene data show CDR1 as SGHTS and CDR2 as YDEGEE. The junction had 11 bases not matched to a gene; V was cut back by 3 bases and J by 8 bases. The CDR3 reads CASSSWRGQGRYEQFF. CDR3 DNA sequence: TGTGCCAGCAGCTCGTGGAGGGGACAGGGGCGTTATGAGCAGTTCTTC.

The chain is built from TRBV7-9 and TRBJ2-5; 8 bases match TRBD1. The CDR3 has 15 amino acids. The germline CDR1 and CDR2 sequences are SEHNR and FQNEAQ (reference sequence). V lost 4 bases, J lost 2 bases, and 6 bases stayed unmatched. The CDR3 reads CASSYGTGPQETQYF. The CDR3 coding sequence is TGTGCCAGCAGCTATGGGACAGGACCACAAGAGACCCAGTACTTC.

The V and J genes are TRBV6-9 and TRBJ2-1; D unresolved. The length of the CDR3 is 8 residues. Germline loops: CDR1 MNHGY, CDR2 SVAAGI. The CDR3 here is CGHNEQFF. DNA of the CDR3: TGTGGGCACAATGAGCAGTTCTTC.

This chain connects TRBV6-5 to TRBJ2-5; unclear D gene. Germline values: CDR1 MNHEY, CDR2 SVGAGI. The length of the CDR3 is 11 residues. Trimming removed 5 bases from V and 2 bases from J, with 3 bases in between. The CDR3 is CASSQQETQYF. Here the CDR3 DNA reads TGTGCCAGCAGTCAACAAGAGACCCAGTACTTC.

The chain carries TRBV7-9 and TRBJ2-2, with TRBD2 matching 11 bases. After removal of 3 bases from V and 5 bases from J, the junction contained 14 bases not matched to a gene. Germline loops: CDR1 SEHNR, CDR2 FQNEAQ (reference sequence). The CDR3 has 19 residues. In DNA form, the CDR3 reads TGTGCCAGCAGCTTCTCGACTAGCGGGAAAGGTTTGGATACCGGGGAGCTGTTTTTT. Amino acid sequence: CASSFSTSGKGLDTGELFF.

This clone was recorded only once. The chain joins TRBV5-4 to TRBJ2-1, with 11 bases matching TRBD1. Germline assignment: CDR1 SGHNT and CDR2 YYREEE (reference sequence). V gave up 5 bases and J gave up 6 bases; unmatched junction bases: 7. The CDR3 spans 15 residues. The DNA of the CDR3 is TGTGCCAGCAGTCCCGGACAGGGGGCCCTCAATGAGCAGTTCTTC. Amino acids: CASSPGQGALNEQFF.